The 18 T cell receptor beta chains presented below share a single source sample, sequenced in a study of blood T cell repertoires in COVID-19. The protocol was immunoSEQ multiplex PCR, while the TCRdb copy is restricted to in-frame clones and leaves out a portion. The data contain 250,000 to 300,000 clones, 75% to 95% of them singletons. The sequencing input was PBMCs or T cells enriched from blood (not recorded which). The receptors derive from a woman in her twenties or thirties who had recovered from COVID-19.

The rearrangement links TRBV2 to TRBJ1-2; D not certain. The CDR3 is made up of 13 amino acids. CDR1 is SNHLY and CDR2 is FYNNEI in the germline V gene. V lost 3 bases, J lost 4 bases, and 9 bases lay in between. The CDR3 coding sequence is TGTGCCAGCAGTGATATCCTCGGCTATGGCTACACCTTC. It is translated as CASSDILGYGYTF.

The chain uses TRBV7-2 and TRBJ1-2; D perhaps matches TRBD1 (5 bases). V shed 2 bases and J shed 4 bases, with 14 bases lying between them. The CDR3 runs to 15 residues. Germline V gene data show CDR1 as SGHTA and CDR2 as FQGNSA. For the CDR3, the DNA is TGTGCCAGCAGCTTATCCGGGGGAGCAGGCTATGGCTACACCTTC. Translation: CASSLSGGAGYGYTF.

This clone is a singleton in its sample. This chain links TRBV4-1 with TRBJ1-1; 10 bases match TRBD1. The germline CDR1 and CDR2 sequences are MGHRA and YSYEKL. This CDR3 has 16 residues. J gave up 6 bases and V 3 bases, and 10 bases lay outside the gene matches. CDR3: CASSHGTGTGVAEAFF. CDR3 sequence (DNA): TGCGCCAGCAGCCATGGAACCGGGACAGGGGTTGCTGAAGCTTTCTTT.

The chain joins TRBV6-5 to TRBJ2-7, with D tentatively TRBD2 (5 bases). The CDR3 is 15 amino acids. Germline CDR1 and CDR2: MNHEY and SVGAGI. V was clipped by 4 bases and J by 2 bases, with 15 bases between them. The CDR3 region has the DNA TGTGCCAGCAGTTTATACCGGGAACATCCCTACGAGCAGTACTTC. Its protein is CASSLYREHPYEQYF.

The V and J genes are TRBV7-2 and TRBJ1-5; 8 positions agree with TRBD1. The CDR3 covers 14 residues. Germline V gene lookup returns CDR1 SGHTA and CDR2 FQGNSA. V shed 5 bases, J shed 3 bases, and the junction held 3 bases outside the gene matches. CDR3 coding DNA: TGTGCCAGCAGCCGGACAGGGTCCAATCAGCCCCAGCATTTT. Its translation is CASSRTGSNQPQHF.

This sequence joins TRBV6-5 and TRBJ1-3; weak D call: TRBD1 (5 bases). The CDR3 totals 14 residues. V lost 6 bases, J lost 0 bases, and 9 bases lay in between. Germline-derived CDR1 and CDR2 are MNHEY and SVGAGI. Written as DNA, the CDR3 is TGTGCCAGCAGCGCGACAGACTCTGGAAACACCATATATTTT. Translated, it gives CASSATDSGNTIYF.

This clone was observed a single time. This chain links TRBV29-1 with TRBJ2-2; 7 positions match TRBD1. Trimming removed 4 bases from V and 4 bases from J; junction bases left unmatched: 6. Germline CDR1 reads SQVTM; CDR2 reads ANQGSEA. This CDR3 contains 14 residues. The CDR3 region is CSVAMGQSTGELFF. CDR3 DNA sequence: TGCAGCGTTGCCATGGGACAGAGCACCGGGGAGCTGTTTTTT.

The chain links TRBV11-3 to TRBJ2-7; TRBD1 aligns across 7 bases. The CDR3 has 13 residues. V shed 7 bases and J 0 bases; nucleotides not matched to a gene: 3. CDR1 is SGHNT, CDR2 YENEEA, per germline. This CDR3 reads CASTGGFSYEQYF. The CDR3 DNA reads as TGTGCCAGCACAGGGGGTTTCTCCTACGAGCAGTACTTC.

The chain joins TRBV5-1 to TRBJ2-7, with 8 nucleotides matching TRBD2. Trimming cost V 6 bases and J 0 bases; bases outside gene matches: 8. The CDR3 is 15 residues long. Germline assignment: CDR1 SGHRS and CDR2 YFSETQ. The CDR3 nucleotides are TGCGCCAGCAAACTCTTGGCGGGAGGCTCCTACGAGCAGTACTTC. Translated, it gives CASKLLAGGSYEQYF.

This clone occurred once. The chain recombines TRBV9 with TRBJ2-1; tentative D call: TRBD2 (5 bases). The germline gives CDR1 SGDLS, CDR2 YYNGEE. The CDR3 covers 16 residues. V dropped 0 bases and J dropped 4 bases, with 14 bases sitting between them. Written as DNA, the CDR3 is TGTGCCAGCAGCGTAGGTTCCGAGAGGGCTTACAATGAGCAGTTCTTC. It specifies CASSVGSERAYNEQFF.

This clone was detected once. The V call is TRBV28, the J call TRBJ1-1; 9 bases match TRBD1. CDR3 length: 16 residues. Per germline, CDR1 MDHEN and CDR2 SYDVKM. V was clipped by 3 bases and J by 6 bases; unmatched bases: 11. The CDR3 sequence is CASSLVAGTGRPEAFF. The DNA for the CDR3 is TGTGCCAGCAGTTTGGTGGCCGGGACAGGGAGGCCTGAAGCTTTCTTT. The full variable domain, its missing parts supplied by reference TRBV28 and TRBJ1-1, is DVKVTQSSRYLVKRTGEKVFLECVQDMDHENMFWYRQDPGLGLRLIYFSYDVKMKEKGDIPEGYSVSREKKERFSLILESASTNQTSMYLCASSLVAGTGRPEAFFGQGTRLTVV.

The chain is built from TRBV19 and TRBJ2-3, with D possibly being TRBD1 (6 bases). Looked up from germline, CDR1 is LNHDA and CDR2 is SQIVND (reference sequence). V dropped 5 bases and J dropped 4 bases, with 13 bases sitting between them. The CDR3 is made up of 14 amino acids. The CDR3 protein is CASSATGSPDTQYF. The DNA for the CDR3 is TGTGCCAGTAGTGCAACAGGGTCCCCAGATACGCAGTATTTT.

The chain is built from TRBV29-1 and TRBJ1-2; D is undetermined. Per the germline V gene, CDR1 is SQVTM and CDR2 is ANQGSEA. V was shortened by 3 bases and J by 4 bases, with 12 bases between the two germline ends. This CDR3 spans 13 amino acids. The CDR3, as DNA: TGCAGCGTTGATGGTCAGGCGGGCTATGGCTACACCTTC. Translation: CSVDGQAGYGYTF.

This chain connects TRBV5-4 to TRBJ1-2; 8 nucleotides align to TRBD1. The V segment lost 1 base and the J segment 6 bases; nucleotides outside the gene matches: 5. The CDR3 is 14 amino acids. Per germline, CDR1 SGHNT and CDR2 YYREEE (reference sequence). CDR3 sequence reads: CASSLSRGLDGYTF. Here the CDR3 DNA reads TGTGCCAGCAGCTTGTCCAGGGGGCTGGATGGCTACACCTTC.

This clone has just a few counts. The chain joins TRBV10-3 to TRBJ1-5; possible D gene TRBD1, 6 bases. CDR3 length: 15 amino acids. Trimming cost V 0 bases and J 4 bases, with 10 bases left between them. In germline, CDR1 is ENHRY, CDR2 SYGVKD. The CDR3 spells CAISESRGENQPQHF. In nucleotides, the CDR3 is TGTGCCATCAGTGAGTCCAGGGGCGAAAATCAGCCCCAGCATTTT.

The chain links TRBV5-4 to TRBJ1-3, with a tentative D call TRBD1 (6 bases). The CDR3 spans 17 residues. Germline V lookup: CDR1 SGHNT, CDR2 YYREEE (reference sequence). Trimming stripped 0 bases from V and 0 bases from J, with 13 bases between. The CDR3, as DNA: TGTGCCAGCAGCTTGGGGGGACAATTCATCTCTGGAAACACCATATATTTT. As protein: CASSLGGQFISGNTIYF. Full variable domain (outside the CDR3, taken from reference TRBV5-4 and TRBJ1-3): ETGVTQSPTHLIKTRGQQVTLRCSSQSGHNTVSWYQQALGQGPQFIFQYYREEENGRGNFPPRFSGLQFPNYSSELNVNALELDDSALYLCASSLGGQFISGNTIYFGEGSWLTVV.

This rearrangement joins TRBV2 to TRBJ1-1; D perhaps matches TRBD1 (5 bases). V lost 7 bases and J lost 4, with 10 bases in between. The CDR3 length is 12 residues. Germline V CDR1 and CDR2: SNHLY, FYNNEI. The DNA of the CDR3 is TGTGCCAGCAAGTTGGGGGGCACTGAAGCTTTCTTT. This translates into CASKLGGTEAFF.

The chain has TRBV19 and TRBJ1-1, with 7 bases fitting TRBD1. Germline V gene lookup returns CDR1 LNHDA and CDR2 SQIVND (reference sequence). The length of the CDR3 is 16 residues. With 4 bases clipped from V and 3 bases from J, the junction kept 11 bases outside the gene matches. The CDR3 protein is CASSTKTGTAHTEAFF. The CDR3 DNA reads TGTGCCAGTAGTACCAAAACCGGGACAGCCCACACTGAAGCTTTCTTT.